This T cell receptor beta chain was identified during a study of technical replicates of blood from several donors. Here immunoSEQ multiplex PCR was the method, and the copy in TCRdb shows in-frame clones only, minus some. The sample lists around 72,000 clones, almost 99% occurring once. Trimming took off 5 bases at V and 5 bases at J, with 15 bases between the two ends. The length of the CDR3 is 14 residues. Germline V CDR1 and CDR2: MNHEY, SVGAGI. The source material was T cells isolated from PBMCs. The chain is built from TRBV6-5 and TRBJ1-1; D unresolved. The source is a human donor in good health. CDR3 sequence (DNA): TGTGCCAGCAGTCCTGTTACGGGGAAGACTGAAGCTTTCTTT. Translating gives CASSPVTGKTEAFF.